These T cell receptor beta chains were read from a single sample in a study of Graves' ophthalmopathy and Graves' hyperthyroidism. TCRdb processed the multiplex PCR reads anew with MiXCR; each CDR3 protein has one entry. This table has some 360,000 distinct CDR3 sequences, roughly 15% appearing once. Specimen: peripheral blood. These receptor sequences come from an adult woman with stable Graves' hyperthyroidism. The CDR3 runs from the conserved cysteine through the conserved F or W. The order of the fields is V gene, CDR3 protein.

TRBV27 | CASSDIAGEPNEQFF
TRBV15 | CATSRDQRGPWSTGELFF
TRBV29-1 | CSVVQGARGYTF
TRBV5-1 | CAISSGLSGNTIYF
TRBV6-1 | CASSGWDRGYDTQYF
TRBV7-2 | CASSLFGGASGGQPQHF
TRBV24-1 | CATSDRTGLGYTF
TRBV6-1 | CASSPTDSFSNQPQHF
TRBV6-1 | CASSEEGGRGYEQYF
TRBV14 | CASSQDLGTEAFF
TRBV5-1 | CASSQEGTRNEQYF
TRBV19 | CASSIRKPGQGHEQYF